This entry is about one T cell receptor (beta chain). No antigen is known for it. A much larger clone lies a single base off, so this may be a read error. The authors made TCR cDNA by 5'RACE template switching, adding a universal primer site and UMIs. TCRdb reprocessed the 5' RACE reads with MiXCR, giving one entry per CDR3 protein. Here the sample spans approximately 580,000 distinct CDR3 sequences, around 17% being singletons. This sample was taken from a study of T cells after yellow fever vaccination. Study overall: Fractions of limited cellularity were prepared by means of SMART-Seq v4 Ultra Low Input.

The V and J ends lost 3 bases and 2 bases, in that order; junction bases with no gene match: 3. Per the germline V gene, CDR1 is SGHVT and CDR2 is SQSDAQ. This CDR3 is built from 16 residues. Study-level points and caveats: In post-booster samples, most primary-vaccination clones reappeared (roughly 96% CD4, nearly 90% CD8). A minor fraction of clonotypes spanned both CD4 and CD8 compartments.

The chain joins TRBV7-4 to TRBJ2-3; 12 nucleotides match TRBD2. This receptor was identified in a man between 18 and 29 years old who received the YFV17D yellow fever vaccine. This specimen consisted of PBMCs, obtained 5 days after the first yellow fever vaccination. For the CDR3, the DNA is TGTGCCAGCAGCTTCGGGACTAGCGGGTACACAGATACGCAGTATTTT. It yields the protein CASSFGTSGYTDTQYF. Supplemented by reference TRBV7-4 and TRBJ2-3, the full variable domain reads GAGVSQSPRYKVAKRGRDVALRCDSISGHVTLYWYRQTLGQGSEVLTYSQSDAQRDKSGRPSGRFSAERPERSVSTLKIQRTEQGDSAVYLCASSFGTSGYTDTQYFGPGTRLTVL.